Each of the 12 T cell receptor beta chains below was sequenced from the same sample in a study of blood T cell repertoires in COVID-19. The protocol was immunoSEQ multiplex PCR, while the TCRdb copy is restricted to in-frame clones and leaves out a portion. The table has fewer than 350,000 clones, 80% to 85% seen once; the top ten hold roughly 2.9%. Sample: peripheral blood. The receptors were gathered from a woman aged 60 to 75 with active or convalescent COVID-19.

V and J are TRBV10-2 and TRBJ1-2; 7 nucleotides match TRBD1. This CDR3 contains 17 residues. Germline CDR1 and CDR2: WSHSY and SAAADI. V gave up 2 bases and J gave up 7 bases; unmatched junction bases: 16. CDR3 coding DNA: TGCGCCAGCAGTGAGGACCTCGGTGACAGGGCTCTCTCTGGCTACACCTTC. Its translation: CASSEDLGDRALSGYTF.

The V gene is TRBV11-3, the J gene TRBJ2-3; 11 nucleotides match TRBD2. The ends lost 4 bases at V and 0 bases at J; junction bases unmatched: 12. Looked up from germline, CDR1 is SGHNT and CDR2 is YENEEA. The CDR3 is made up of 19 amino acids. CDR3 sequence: CASSSGLAGTRFSTDTQYF. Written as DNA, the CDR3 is TGTGCCAGCAGCTCCGGACTAGCGGGCACCCGCTTTAGCACAGATACGCAGTATTTT.

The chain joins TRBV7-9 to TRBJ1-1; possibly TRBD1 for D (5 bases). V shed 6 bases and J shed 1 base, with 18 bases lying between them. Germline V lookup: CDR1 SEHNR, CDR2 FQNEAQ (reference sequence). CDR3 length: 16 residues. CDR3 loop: CASSLRRAGPNTEAFF. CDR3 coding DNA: TGTGCCAGCAGTCTCCGCCGTGCAGGGCCGAACACTGAAGCTTTCTTT.

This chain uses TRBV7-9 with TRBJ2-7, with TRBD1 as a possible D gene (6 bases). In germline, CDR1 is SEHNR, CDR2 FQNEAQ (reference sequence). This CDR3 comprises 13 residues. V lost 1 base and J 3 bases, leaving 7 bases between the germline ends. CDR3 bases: TGTGCCAGCAGCTTAGGGGGGCACTACGAGCAGTACTTC. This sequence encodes CASSLGGHYEQYF. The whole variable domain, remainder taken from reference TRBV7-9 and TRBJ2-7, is DTGVSQNPRHKITKRGQNVTFRCDPISEHNRLYWYRQTLGQGPEFLTYFQNEAQLEKSRLLSDRFSAERPKGSFSTLEIQRTEQGDSAMYLCASSLGGHYEQYFGPGTRLTVT.

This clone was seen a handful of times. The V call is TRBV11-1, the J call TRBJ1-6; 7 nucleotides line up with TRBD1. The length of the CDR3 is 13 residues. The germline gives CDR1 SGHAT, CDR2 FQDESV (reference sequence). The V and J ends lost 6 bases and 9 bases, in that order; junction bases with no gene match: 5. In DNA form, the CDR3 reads TGTGCCAGCAGTACGACAGGGATTTCACCCCTCCACTTT. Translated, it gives CASSTTGISPLHF.

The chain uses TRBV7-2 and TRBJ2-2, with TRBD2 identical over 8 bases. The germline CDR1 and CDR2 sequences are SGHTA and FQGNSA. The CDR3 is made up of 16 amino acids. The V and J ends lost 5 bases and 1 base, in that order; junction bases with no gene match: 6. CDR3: CASSASGLVNTGELFF. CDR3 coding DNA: TGTGCCAGCAGCGCCTCGGGACTAGTGAACACCGGGGAGCTGTTTTTT. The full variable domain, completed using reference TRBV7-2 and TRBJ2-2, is GAGVSQSPSNKVTEKGKDVELRCDPISGHTALYWYRQSLGQGLEFLIYFQGNSAPDKSGLPSDRFSAERTGGSVSTLTIQRTQQEDSAVYLCASSASGLVNTGELFFGEGSRLTVL.

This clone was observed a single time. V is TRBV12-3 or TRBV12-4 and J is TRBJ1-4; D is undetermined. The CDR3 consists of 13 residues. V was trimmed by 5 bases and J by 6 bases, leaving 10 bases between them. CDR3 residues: CASSRQRHEKLFF. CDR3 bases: TGTGCCAGCAGTCGACAAAGGCATGAAAAACTGTTTTTT.

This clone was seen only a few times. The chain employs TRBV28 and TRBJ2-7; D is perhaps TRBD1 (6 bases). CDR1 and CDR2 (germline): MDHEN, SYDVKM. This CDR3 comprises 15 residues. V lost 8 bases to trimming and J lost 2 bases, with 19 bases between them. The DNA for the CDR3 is TGTGCCAGCCGTGTAGATCCCACAGGGACCTACGAGCAGTACTTC. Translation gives CASRVDPTGTYEQYF.

CDR3 region: CASSSLGRYQETQYF. The CDR3 nucleotides are TGTGCCAGCAGCTCGTTGGGGCGTTACCAAGAGACCCAGTACTTC. This chain connects TRBV7-8 to TRBJ2-5; D possibly corresponds to TRBD1 (5 bases). Germline CDR1 and CDR2: SGHVS and FQNEAQ. V lost 4 bases, J lost 0 bases, and 12 bases lay in between. This CDR3 region has 15 residues.

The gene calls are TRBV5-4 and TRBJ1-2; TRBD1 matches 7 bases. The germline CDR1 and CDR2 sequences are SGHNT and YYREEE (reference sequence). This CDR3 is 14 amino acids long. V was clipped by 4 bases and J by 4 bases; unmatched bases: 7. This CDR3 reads CASSPPDRVYGYTF. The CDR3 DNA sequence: TGTGCCAGCAGCCCCCCCGACAGGGTCTATGGCTACACCTTC.

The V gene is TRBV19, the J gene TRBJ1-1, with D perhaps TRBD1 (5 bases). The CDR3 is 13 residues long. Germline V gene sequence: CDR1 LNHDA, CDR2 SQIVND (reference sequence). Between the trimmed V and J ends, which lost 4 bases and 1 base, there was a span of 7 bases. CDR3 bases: TGTGCCAGTAGTAGGACAACGAACACTGAAGCTTTCTTT. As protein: CASSRTTNTEAFF.

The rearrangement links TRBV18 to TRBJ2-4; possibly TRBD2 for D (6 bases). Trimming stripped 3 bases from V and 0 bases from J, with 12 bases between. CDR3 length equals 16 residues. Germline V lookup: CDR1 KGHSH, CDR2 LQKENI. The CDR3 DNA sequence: TGTGCCAGCTCACCGGCGGCGGGGTCAGCCAAAAACATTCAGTACTTC. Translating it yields CASSPAAGSAKNIQYF.